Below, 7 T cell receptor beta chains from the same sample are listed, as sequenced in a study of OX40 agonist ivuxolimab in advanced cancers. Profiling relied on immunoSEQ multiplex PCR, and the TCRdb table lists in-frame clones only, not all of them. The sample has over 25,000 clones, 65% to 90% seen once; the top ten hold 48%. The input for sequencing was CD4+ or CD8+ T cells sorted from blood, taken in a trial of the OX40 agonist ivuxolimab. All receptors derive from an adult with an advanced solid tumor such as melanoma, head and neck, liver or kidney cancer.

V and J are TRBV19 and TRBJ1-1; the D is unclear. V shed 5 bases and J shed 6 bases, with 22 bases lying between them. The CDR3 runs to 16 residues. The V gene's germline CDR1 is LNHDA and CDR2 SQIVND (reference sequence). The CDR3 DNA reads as TGTGCCAGTAGTTTTATGATCTCCGGGTTTGGATCTGAAGCTTTCTTT. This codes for CASSFMISGFGSEAFF. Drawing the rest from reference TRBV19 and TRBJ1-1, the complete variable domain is DGGITQSPKYLFRKEGQNVTLSCEQNLNHDAMYWYRQDPGQGLRLIYYSQIVNDFQKGDIAEGYSVSREKKESFPLTVTSAQKNPTAFYLCASSFMISGFGSEAFFGQGTRLTVV.

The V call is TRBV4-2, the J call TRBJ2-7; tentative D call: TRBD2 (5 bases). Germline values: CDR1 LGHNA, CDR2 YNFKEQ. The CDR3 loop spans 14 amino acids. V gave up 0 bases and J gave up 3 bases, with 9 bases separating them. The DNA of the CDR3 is TGTGCCAGCAGCCAAGATGCGGGCGGCTACGAGCAGTACTTC. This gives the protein CASSQDAGGYEQYF.

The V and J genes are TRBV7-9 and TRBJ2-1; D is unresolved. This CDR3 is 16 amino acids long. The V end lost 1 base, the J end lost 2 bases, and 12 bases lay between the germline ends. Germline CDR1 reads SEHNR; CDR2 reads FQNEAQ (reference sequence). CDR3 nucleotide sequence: TGTGCCAGCAGCTTAGTTGGCGGTAACCCCTACAATGAGCAGTTCTTC. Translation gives CASSLVGGNPYNEQFF.

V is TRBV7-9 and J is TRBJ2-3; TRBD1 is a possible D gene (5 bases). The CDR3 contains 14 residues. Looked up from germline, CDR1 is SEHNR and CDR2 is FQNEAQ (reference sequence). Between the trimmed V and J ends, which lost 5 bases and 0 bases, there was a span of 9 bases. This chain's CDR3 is CASSDSKSTDTQYF. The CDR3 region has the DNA TGTGCCAGCAGCGACAGCAAGAGCACAGATACGCAGTATTTT.

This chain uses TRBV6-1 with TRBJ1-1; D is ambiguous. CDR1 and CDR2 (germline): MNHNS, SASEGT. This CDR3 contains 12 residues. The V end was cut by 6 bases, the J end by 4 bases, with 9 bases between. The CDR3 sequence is CASRELSTEAFF. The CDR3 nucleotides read TGTGCCAGCAGGGAGCTAAGCACTGAAGCTTTCTTT.

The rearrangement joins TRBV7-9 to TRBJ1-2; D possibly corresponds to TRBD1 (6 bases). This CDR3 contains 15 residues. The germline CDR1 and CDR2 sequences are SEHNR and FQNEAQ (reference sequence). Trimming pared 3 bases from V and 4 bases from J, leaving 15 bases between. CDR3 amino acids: CASSFSGEGSYGYTF. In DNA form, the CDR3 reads TGTGCCAGCAGCTTTTCAGGGGAGGGCTCCTATGGCTACACCTTC.

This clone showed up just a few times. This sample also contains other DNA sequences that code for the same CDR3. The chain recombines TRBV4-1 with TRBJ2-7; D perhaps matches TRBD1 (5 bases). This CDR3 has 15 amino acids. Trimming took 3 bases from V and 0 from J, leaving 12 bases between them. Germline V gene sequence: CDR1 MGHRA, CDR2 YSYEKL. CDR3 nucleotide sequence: TGCGCCAGCAGCCAGGCGGACGGACACTCCTACGAGCAGTACTTC. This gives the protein CASSQADGHSYEQYF.